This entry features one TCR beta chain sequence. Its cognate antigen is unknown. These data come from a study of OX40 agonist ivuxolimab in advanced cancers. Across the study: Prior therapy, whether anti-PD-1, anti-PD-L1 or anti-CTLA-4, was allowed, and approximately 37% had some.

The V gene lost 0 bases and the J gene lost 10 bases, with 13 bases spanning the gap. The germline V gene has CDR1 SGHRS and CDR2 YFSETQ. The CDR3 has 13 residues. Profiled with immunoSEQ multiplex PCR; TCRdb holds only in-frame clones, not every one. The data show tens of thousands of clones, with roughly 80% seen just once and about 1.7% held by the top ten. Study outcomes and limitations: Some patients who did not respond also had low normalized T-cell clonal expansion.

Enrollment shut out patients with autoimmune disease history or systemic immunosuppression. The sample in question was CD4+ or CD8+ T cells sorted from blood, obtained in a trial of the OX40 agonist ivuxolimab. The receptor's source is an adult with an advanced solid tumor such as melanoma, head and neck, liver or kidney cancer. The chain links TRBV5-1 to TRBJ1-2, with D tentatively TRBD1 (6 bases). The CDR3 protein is CASSLAGRGDYTF. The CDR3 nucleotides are TGCGCCAGCAGCTTGGCTGGCAGGGGTGACTACACCTTC.